One and the same sample provided the 10 T cell receptor beta chains below, sequenced in a study of OX40 agonist ivuxolimab in advanced cancers. The method was immunoSEQ multiplex PCR; TCRdb's version includes in-frame clones alone and lacks a portion of them. The profile covers tens of thousands of clones, with 85% to 95% appearing a single time and roughly an eighth taken by the ten largest. Sequences were derived from CD4+ or CD8+ T cells sorted from blood, sampled in a trial of the OX40 agonist ivuxolimab. These receptors all stem from an adult with an advanced solid tumor such as melanoma, head and neck, liver or kidney cancer.

The chain combines TRBV7-6 with TRBJ2-5; D possibly corresponds to TRBD2 (5 bases). The J call may be faulty, since TRBJ2-7 better matches the DNA end. CDR1 SGHVS and CDR2 FNYEAQ come from the germline V gene. The CDR3 sequence is 14 residues long. This CDR3 reads CASSPRGSHYEQYF. The DNA for the CDR3 is TGTGCCAGCAGCCCACGAGGGTCCCACTACGAGCAGTACTTC.

The genes are TRBV9 and TRBJ2-2; D gene unclear. Per the germline V gene, CDR1 is SGDLS and CDR2 is YYNGEE. V was shortened by 6 bases and J by 0 bases, with 6 bases between the two germline ends. This CDR3 is built from 13 residues. Here the CDR3 reads CASNEANTGELFF. CDR3 sequence (DNA): TGTGCCAGCAATGAGGCGAACACCGGGGAGCTGTTTTTT.

The chain combines TRBV16 with TRBJ1-5, with D maybe TRBD1 (6 bases). The CDR3 is 16 residues long. V was cut by 0 bases and J by 7 bases, with 16 bases left in between. Germline lookup yields CDR1 KGHSY and CDR2 FQNENV. The CDR3 region has the DNA TGTGCCAGCAGCCAATCAGCCGGGGGCGGACGACAGCCCCAGCATTTT. Encoded protein: CASSQSAGGGRQPQHF.

This clone was observed a single time. The chain is built from TRBV19 and TRBJ1-3; D call uncertain. This CDR3 contains 16 residues. Germline loops: CDR1 LNHDA, CDR2 SQIVND (reference sequence). V lost 6 bases and J 1 base, leaving 16 bases between the germline ends. CDR3 sequence (DNA): TGTGCCAGTAGCTGGGGAGTAACGACGTCTGGAAACACCATATATTTT. Translating gives CASSWGVTTSGNTIYF.

This rearrangement joins TRBV14 to TRBJ1-4; 10 positions agree with TRBD1. With V trimmed by 0 bases and J by 0 bases, 1 base remained unmatched. The CDR3 extends over 17 amino acids. Germline V gene data show CDR1 as SGHDN and CDR2 as FVKESK. This CDR3 is CASSQEGQGATNEKLFF. CDR3 in DNA: TGTGCCAGCAGCCAAGAAGGACAGGGGGCAACTAATGAAAAACTGTTTTTT.

CDR3 in DNA: TGTGCCAGCAGCAAAGGGGGCTTGAACACTGAAGCTTTCTTT. Translating it yields CASSKGGLNTEAFF. This rearrangement joins TRBV9 to TRBJ1-1; TRBD1 matches at 7 bases. Germline V CDR1 and CDR2: SGDLS, YYNGEE. V dropped 4 bases and J dropped 0; count of bases not matched to a gene: 3. This CDR3 is built from 14 residues.

This chain links TRBV7-9 with TRBJ1-3; D unresolved. Trimming took 8 bases from V and 0 from J, leaving 11 bases between them. CDR3 size: 14 residues. CDR1 and CDR2 (germline): SEHNR, FQNEAQ (reference sequence). The CDR3 DNA reads TGTGCCAGCCTCCCAACCGGCTCTGGAAACACCATATATTTT. Translated: CASLPTGSGNTIYF.

This chain uses TRBV19 with TRBJ2-7, with 7 bases matching TRBD1. CDR1 is LNHDA, CDR2 SQIVND, per germline (reference sequence). This CDR3 is built from 16 residues. The V and J ends lost 6 bases and 2 bases, in that order; junction bases with no gene match: 13. The CDR3 sequence: CASSPPGGWKTYEQYF. CDR3 nucleotide sequence: TGTGCCAGTAGCCCGCCAGGGGGTTGGAAAACCTACGAGCAGTACTTC.

The sample holds one count of this clone. The chain has TRBV27 and TRBJ1-1; the D is unclear. The germline gives CDR1 MNHEY, CDR2 SMNVEV (reference sequence). With 0 bases removed from V and 5 bases from J, the gap between germline ends came to 13 bases. The length of the CDR3 is 15 residues. Here the CDR3 DNA reads TGTGCCAGCAGTTTATCGGCGGACCCGAAGACTGAAGCTTTCTTT. Translating it yields CASSLSADPKTEAFF.

This chain links TRBV7-8 with TRBJ1-5; possible D gene TRBD1, 5 bases. This CDR3 has 16 amino acids. Trimming removed 5 bases from V and 5 bases from J, with 19 bases in between. CDR1 is SGHVS and CDR2 is FQNEAQ in the germline V gene. CDR3 protein: CASSQTLRVSHQPQHF. Written as DNA, the CDR3 is TGTGCCAGCAGCCAGACCCTCAGGGTCAGCCATCAGCCCCAGCATTTT. The whole variable domain, filled in from reference TRBV7-8 and TRBJ1-5, reads GAGVSQSPRYKVAKRGQDVALRCDPISGHVSLFWYQQALGQGPEFLTYFQNEAQLDKSGLPSDRFFAERPEGSVSTLKIQRTQQEDSAVYLCASSQTLRVSHQPQHFGDGTRLSIL.